The entry below gives a single T cell receptor beta chain sequence along with its context. This sample is part of a study of T cell changes during pregnancy in multiple sclerosis. The V and J ends lost 8 bases and 2 bases respectively, with 13 bases between them. The CDR3 length is 13 residues. Germline CDR1 MNHNS, CDR2 SASEGT. The method was immunoSEQ multiplex PCR; TCRdb's version includes in-frame clones alone and lacks a portion of them. The top ten hold 0.11% to 0.15% of the sample, which has about 75,000 clones, roughly 94% seen once. The TCR was taken from a female donor with multiple sclerosis, enrolled in a pregnancy study. V is TRBV6-1 and J is TRBJ2-7, with unresolved D. This material consisted of CD4+ T cells from peripheral blood mononuclear cells, taken after pregnancy. DNA for the CDR3: TGTGCCAGCTCGGTCACGGTACCCTACGAGCAGTACTTC. This translates into CASSVTVPYEQYF.